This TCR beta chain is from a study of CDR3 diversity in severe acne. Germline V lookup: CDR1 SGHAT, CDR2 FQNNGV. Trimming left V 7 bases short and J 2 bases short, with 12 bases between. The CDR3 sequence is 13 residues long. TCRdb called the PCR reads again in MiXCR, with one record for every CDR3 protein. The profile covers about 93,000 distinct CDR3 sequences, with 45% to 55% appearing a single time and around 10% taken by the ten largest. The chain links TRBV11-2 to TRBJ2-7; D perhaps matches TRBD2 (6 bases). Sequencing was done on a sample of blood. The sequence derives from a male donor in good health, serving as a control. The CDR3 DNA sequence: TGTGCCAGCACGGGGACTCCCGCCTACGAGCAGTACTTC. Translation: CASTGTPAYEQYF.